This T cell receptor beta chain was recorded in a study of T cell repertoires in cytomegalovirus infection. General study points: Within the response measured ex vivo, HLA-C-restricted CMV-specific TCR beta clonotypes were dominant.

This clonotype occurred a few times. The antigen is not known. TCRdb re-called the reads through MiXCR, storing one row per CDR3 protein. The data contain some 250,000 distinct CDR3 sequences, approximately 9.1% of them singletons. Sample: PBMCs. This sequence was found in a human donor in good health (CMV status not recorded). Some clones in this sample may be carry-over from other donors' samples.

CDR3 sequence: CASSSMTGSFNQPQHF. The CDR3 DNA follows: TGTGCCAGCAGCTCGATGACCGGGTCATTCAATCAGCCCCAGCATTTT. The gene calls are TRBV7-8 and TRBJ1-5; D call uncertain. CDR1 SGHVS and CDR2 FQNEAQ come from the germline V gene. V was trimmed by 4 bases and J by 3 bases, leaving 16 bases between them. This CDR3 spans 16 amino acids.